This TCR beta chain appears in the sequencing data of a study of blood T cell repertoires in COVID-19. This CDR3 has 15 amino acids. Germline V gives CDR1 MNHEY, CDR2 SMNVEV (reference sequence). V was pared by 6 bases and J by 4 bases, with 18 bases between. The repertoire was sequenced with immunoSEQ multiplex PCR; TCRdb's copy has only in-frame clones and lacks some. Of 200,000 or so clones listed, roughly nine tenths are singletons. Sequencing used PBMCs or T cells enriched from blood (not recorded which). The chain uses TRBV27 and TRBJ1-1; weak D call: TRBD1 (6 bases). This clonotype originated in a man aged 30-40 years who had recovered from COVID-19. CDR3 DNA sequence: TGTGCCAGCAGCTCTCTCGGGGGGCGTGGCACTGAAGCTTTCTTT. Its protein is CASSSLGGRGTEAFF.